This T cell receptor (beta chain) was identified during a study of PD-L1 blockade in urothelial cancer. Study background: About nine tenths of the roughly 29 patients were men who had bladder-origin urothelial cancer. There were a median of around 140,000 T cells in blood samples.

The time point was: pretreatment peripheral blood. Each individual provided 1 to 8 samples (taken pretreatment and on-treatment). The CDR3 runs 12 residues. Trimming cost V 5 bases and J 4 bases, with 9 bases left between them. Germline V CDR1 and CDR2: SGDLS, YYNGEE. Method: immunoSEQ multiplex PCR; TCRdb's copy keeps in-frame clones and lacks some. The table has over 75,000 clones, more than 75% seen once; the top ten hold around 15%. Study findings and constraints: Patients with durable benefit had greater blood expansion of tumor-associated TCR clones 3 weeks into treatment.

Comment on this clone: Its antigen is not identified.

The material sequenced was PBMCs, taken around atezolizumab (anti-PD-L1) treatment. The sequence was obtained from a man between 60 and 75 years old with urothelial cancer. This rearrangement joins TRBV9 to TRBJ1-2; TRBD1 might be the D (6 bases). The CDR3 nucleotides read TGTGCCAGCAGGCAGGGGAGCTATGGCTACACCTTC. Protein: CASRQGSYGYTF.